This entry lists 25 T cell receptor beta chains sequenced from one sample in a study of control samples from healthy donors and cancer patients. Generated by immunoSEQ multiplex PCR, the TCRdb table keeps only in-frame clones and is missing some. The sample includes 120,000 to 150,000 clones, roughly 94% of them seen just once. What was sequenced was blood. These receptors all come from a man aged 35 to 55 in good health.

This chain joins TRBV9 and TRBJ1-2; TRBD1 matches 7 bases. Losses at the gene ends were 3 bases for V and 4 bases for J; bases not matched to a gene: 9. Germline V gene data show CDR1 as SGDLS and CDR2 as YYNGEE. The CDR3 extends over 15 amino acids. The CDR3 here is CASSAGDRTAYGYTF. The DNA of the CDR3 is TGTGCCAGCAGCGCCGGGGACAGAACCGCCTATGGCTACACCTTC.

This chain uses TRBV5-1 with TRBJ1-6, with unresolved D. The CDR3 is 12 amino acids. The V end was cut by 3 bases, the J end by 7 bases, with 5 bases between. Germline V gene sequence: CDR1 SGHRS, CDR2 YFSETQ. The CDR3 DNA is TGCGCCAGCAGCTCTGGAAATTCACCCCTCCACTTT. Its protein is CASSSGNSPLHF.

The chain recombines TRBV27 with TRBJ1-2; D gene uncertain. The germline V gene has CDR1 MNHEY and CDR2 SMNVEV (reference sequence). The CDR3 sequence is 16 residues long. Trimming removed 4 bases at V and 2 bases at J, with 17 bases between. DNA for the CDR3: TGTGCCAGCAGTTCACCCACGGTGTCCGGGAACTATGGCTACACCTTC. This codes for CASSSPTVSGNYGYTF.

This chain joins TRBV6-6 and TRBJ2-1, with D hard to call. With 3 bases removed from V and 9 bases from J, the gap between germline ends came to 12 bases. The CDR3 sequence is 13 residues long. The germline CDR1 and CDR2 sequences are MNHNY and SVGAGI (reference sequence). The CDR3 nucleotides are TGTGCCAGCAGTTATTCTACGAAGGGTGAGCAGTTCTTC. Translated: CASSYSTKGEQFF.

This chain connects TRBV27 to TRBJ1-2; D might be TRBD1 (6 bases). Germline assignment: CDR1 MNHEY and CDR2 SMNVEV (reference sequence). This CDR3 region has 17 residues. Between the trimmed V and J ends, which lost 2 bases and 2 bases, there was a span of 18 bases. The CDR3 here is CASSLIGQLHLNYGYTF. The CDR3 DNA reads TGTGCCAGCAGTTTAATAGGACAGCTCCACCTAAACTATGGCTACACCTTC.

This clone was detected once. V and J are TRBV10-3 and TRBJ1-2; no reliable D call. The germline CDR1 and CDR2 sequences are ENHRY and SYGVKD. V dropped 4 bases and J dropped 3 bases, with 9 bases sitting between them. The CDR3 is 13 residues long. The CDR3 region has the DNA TGTGCCATCAGTGCGAGGTACGACTATGGCTACACCTTC. As protein: CAISARYDYGYTF.

The rearrangement joins TRBV4-1 to TRBJ1-6, with a weak D call TRBD1 (5 bases). The V gene lost 2 bases and the J gene lost 7 bases, with 12 bases spanning the gap. There are 15 residues in the CDR3. Germline values: CDR1 MGHRA, CDR2 YSYEKL. As DNA, the CDR3 is TGCGCCAGCAGCCAACCGGTGGGGGGAAATTCACCCCTCCACTTT. It yields the protein CASSQPVGGNSPLHF.

The chain employs TRBV5-4 and TRBJ1-1; D perhaps matches TRBD1 (6 bases). Germline V gene sequence: CDR1 SGHNT, CDR2 YYREEE (reference sequence). Trimming pared 4 bases from V and 12 bases from J, leaving 16 bases between. This CDR3 has 12 amino acids. The CDR3 coding sequence is TGTGCCAGCAGCAACTGGACAGTTCGATCTTTCTTT. Protein product: CASSNWTVRSFF.

The rearrangement uses TRBV12-5 and TRBJ2-2, with D perhaps matching TRBD1 (7 bases). Germline CDR1 reads LGHNT; CDR2 reads FRNRAP. With 3 bases removed from V and 2 bases from J, the gap between germline ends came to 10 bases. This CDR3 comprises 15 residues. The CDR3, as DNA: TGTGCTAGTGGTTTACAGGGGACTAACACCGGGGAGCTGTTTTTT. Amino acids: CASGLQGTNTGELFF.

This clone was picked up one time. The chain combines TRBV30 with TRBJ2-2; 10 positions match TRBD2. The V gene end was trimmed by 5 bases and the J gene end by 1 base; junction bases not matched to a gene: 4. The CDR3 extends over 15 amino acids. Germline values: CDR1 GTSNPN, CDR2 SVGIG (reference sequence). CDR3 loop: CAWGIAGGNTGELFF. CDR3 sequence (DNA): TGTGCCTGGGGTATAGCGGGAGGGAACACCGGGGAGCTGTTTTTT.

V usage is TRBV9 and J usage is TRBJ2-3; 8 bases line up with TRBD1. From germline, CDR1 is SGDLS and CDR2 YYNGEE. J gave up 2 bases and V 3 bases, and 5 bases lay outside the gene matches. The CDR3 runs 15 residues. In DNA form, the CDR3 reads TGTGCCAGCAGCGCTGGACAGGGATTCACAGATACGCAGTATTTT. This sequence encodes CASSAGQGFTDTQYF.

The chain joins TRBV30 to TRBJ2-5, with 8 bases aligning to TRBD2. V shed 3 bases, J shed 1 base, and the junction held 7 bases outside the gene matches. The CDR3 is 15 residues long. CDR1 is GTSNPN, CDR2 SVGIG, per germline (reference sequence). The CDR3 sequence is CAWSPPRGVQETQYF. The CDR3 bases are TGTGCCTGGAGCCCCCCGCGGGGGGTCCAAGAGACCCAGTACTTC.

A single count supports this clone. The chain uses TRBV6-2 or TRBV6-3 and TRBJ1-1; 7 bases fit TRBD1. Germline CDR1 is MNHEY and CDR2 is SVGEGT. Trimming took 4 bases from V and 0 from J; bases not matched to a gene: 5. The CDR3 spans 15 residues. The CDR3 region has the DNA TGTGCCAGCAGTTTTCCGGGACAGATGAACACTGAAGCTTTCTTT. Protein sequence: CASSFPGQMNTEAFF.

This chain links TRBV14 with TRBJ1-3; the D is unclear. The V gene lost 4 bases and the J gene lost 0 bases, with 10 bases spanning the gap. Germline CDR1 is SGHDN and CDR2 is FVKESK. The CDR3 has 15 amino acids. The CDR3 coding sequence is TGTGCCAGCAGCCCTACCCGGGACTCTGGAAACACCATATATTTT. This sequence encodes CASSPTRDSGNTIYF.

This clone was recorded only once. V is TRBV7-2 and J is TRBJ1-2, with 8 bases lining up with TRBD1. Per germline, CDR1 SGHTA and CDR2 FQGNSA. Unmatched junction bases numbered 7, after V lost 1 base and J lost 0 bases. This CDR3 comprises 17 residues. DNA of the CDR3: TGTGCCAGCAGCTTAGGGGGACAGGCTACCGCTAACTATGGCTACACCTTC. Translated: CASSLGGQATANYGYTF.

The V call is TRBV7-9, the J call TRBJ1-6, with D tentatively TRBD1 (5 bases). This CDR3 contains 15 residues. The V and J ends lost 5 bases and 10 bases respectively, with 18 bases between them. Germline V gene data show CDR1 as SEHNR and CDR2 as FQNEAQ (reference sequence). CDR3: CASSTINTGESPLHF. The CDR3 DNA sequence: TGTGCCAGCAGCACAATCAATACAGGAGAATCACCCCTCCACTTT.

This clone was observed a single time. This chain connects TRBV7-8 to TRBJ2-4, with D possibly matching TRBD2 (5 bases). Per germline, CDR1 SGHVS and CDR2 FQNEAQ. This CDR3 spans 14 amino acids. Trimming cost V 2 bases and J 7 bases, with 12 bases left between them. The CDR3 is CASSLLAPGNIQYF. CDR3 bases: TGTGCCAGCAGCTTATTAGCCCCGGGGAACATTCAGTACTTC.

The V and J genes are TRBV10-3 and TRBJ2-1, with 11 bases matching TRBD2. The CDR3 contains 17 residues. The germline V gene encodes CDR1 ENHRY and CDR2 SYGVKD. J was trimmed by 4 bases and V by 3 bases; bases with no gene match: 8. CDR3 protein: CAISDSGGAQRYNEQFF. The CDR3 coding sequence is TGTGCCATCAGTGATAGCGGGGGGGCGCAGCGGTACAATGAGCAGTTCTTC.

This clone was seen just once. The J gene is TRBJ2-1, the V gene TRBV19; possibly TRBD2 for D (7 bases). CDR1 LNHDA and CDR2 SQIVND come from the germline V gene (reference sequence). Trimming left V 6 bases short and J 0 bases short, with 15 bases between. The CDR3 runs to 16 residues. The CDR3 region is CASRQGGGLSYNEQFF. CDR3 DNA: TGTGCCAGTAGGCAAGGGGGGGGACTCTCCTACAATGAGCAGTTCTTC.

V is TRBV6-6 and J is TRBJ1-5; D unclear. Trimming removed 2 bases at V and 3 bases at J, with 14 bases between. This CDR3 region has 16 residues. The V gene's germline CDR1 is MNHNY and CDR2 SVGAGI (reference sequence). The chain's CDR3 is CASSYGSRQFNQPQHF. Written as DNA, the CDR3 is TGTGCCAGCAGTTACGGTTCGCGGCAGTTCAATCAGCCCCAGCATTTT.

The DNA of the CDR3 is TGTGCCAGCAGCGTCACGGTCGGAGATACGCAGTATTTT. This sequence encodes CASSVTVGDTQYF. This chain joins TRBV6-4 and TRBJ2-3; D is ambiguous. The germline CDR1 and CDR2 sequences are MRHNA and SNTAGT. Trimming stripped 6 bases from V and 5 bases from J, with 12 bases between. CDR3 size: 13 residues.

The CDR3: CATSRDQGPNTEAFF. DNA for the CDR3: TGTGCCACCAGCAGAGACCAGGGGCCGAACACTGAAGCTTTCTTT. This chain joins TRBV15 and TRBJ1-1, with D possibly TRBD1 on 6 matching bases. Trimming shortened V by 0 bases and J by 1 base, and 9 bases separated the two germline ends. The CDR3 extends over 15 amino acids. CDR1 and CDR2 (germline): LNHNV, YYDKDF (reference sequence).

The rearrangement links TRBV7-2 to TRBJ2-7; either TRBD1 or TRBD2 may supply D (5 bases each). Germline lookup yields CDR1 SGHTA and CDR2 FQGNSA. Trimming stripped 2 bases from V and 3 bases from J, with 14 bases between. This CDR3 comprises 15 residues. DNA of the CDR3: TGTGCCAGCAGCTTATCCTCCGACAGCGGCTACGAGCAGTACTTC. Amino acid sequence: CASSLSSDSGYEQYF.

V and J are TRBV13 and TRBJ2-5; the match to TRBD2 covers 14 bases. The trim removed 5 bases at V and 3 bases at J, leaving 2 bases unmatched. Germline V gene data show CDR1 as PRHDT and CDR2 as FYEKMQ (reference sequence). The CDR3 has 15 residues. The CDR3 sequence is CASSGLAGGEETQYF. DNA for the CDR3: TGTGCCAGCAGCGGACTAGCGGGAGGAGAAGAGACCCAGTACTTC.

V usage is TRBV11-2 and J usage is TRBJ2-7, with 9 bases aligning to TRBD2. V dropped 8 bases and J dropped 4; count of bases not matched to a gene: 6. This CDR3 spans 13 amino acids. CDR1 is SGHAT and CDR2 is FQNNGV in the germline V gene. The CDR3 bases are TGTGCCAGCCGGGGACTAGCCGGTTACGAGCAGTACTTC. This codes for CASRGLAGYEQYF.